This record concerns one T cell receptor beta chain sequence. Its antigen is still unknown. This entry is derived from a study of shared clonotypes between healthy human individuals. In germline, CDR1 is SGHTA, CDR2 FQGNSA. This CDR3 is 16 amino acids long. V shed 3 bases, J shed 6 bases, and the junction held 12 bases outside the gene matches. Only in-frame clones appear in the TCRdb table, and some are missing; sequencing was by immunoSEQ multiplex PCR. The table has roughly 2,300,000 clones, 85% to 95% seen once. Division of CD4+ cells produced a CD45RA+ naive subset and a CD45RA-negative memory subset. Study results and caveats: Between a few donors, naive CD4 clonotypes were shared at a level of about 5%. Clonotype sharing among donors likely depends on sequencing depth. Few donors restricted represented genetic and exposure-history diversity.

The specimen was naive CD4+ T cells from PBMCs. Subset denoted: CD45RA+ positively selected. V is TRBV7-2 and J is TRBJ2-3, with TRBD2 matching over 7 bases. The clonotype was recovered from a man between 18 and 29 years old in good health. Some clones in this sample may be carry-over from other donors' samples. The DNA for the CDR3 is TGTGCCAGCAGCTTGGGCCTAGCGGCCAACCGCGATACGCAGTATTTT. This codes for CASSLGLAANRDTQYF.